A single sample is the source of the 5 T cell receptor beta chains below, sequenced in a study of shared clonotypes between healthy human individuals. TCRdb keeps only in-frame clones here, not all; method: immunoSEQ multiplex PCR. The repertoire includes fewer than 2.5 million clones, approximately 94% of them detected once, and 0.36% sits in the top ten. The sequencing sample was made of naive CD4+ T cells from PBMCs. Subset described: CD45RA+ positively selected. These receptor sequences come from a man between 18 and 29 years old in good health. Some clones in this sample may be carry-over from other donors' samples.

Concerning this clone itself: The same CDR3 is also encoded by other DNA sequences in this sample. The chain uses TRBV5-1 and TRBJ2-7, with D possibly being TRBD1 (6 bases). Trimming stripped 0 bases from V and 3 bases from J, with 13 bases between. Germline V lookup: CDR1 SGHRS, CDR2 YFSETQ. The CDR3 is 15 amino acids. CDR3: CASSLGTAGGYEQYF. DNA of the CDR3: TGCGCCAGCAGCTTGGGGACAGCCGGCGGCTACGAGCAGTACTTC. Together with reference TRBV5-1 and TRBJ2-7, the CDR3 gives the full variable domain: KAGVTQTPRYLIKTRGQQVTLSCSPISGHRSVSWYQQTPGQGLQFLFEYFSETQRNKGNFPGRFSGRQFSNSRSEMNVSTLELGDSALYLCASSLGTAGGYEQYFGPGTRLTVT.

V gene TRBV25-1 combines with J gene TRBJ2-7; TRBD1 matches at 7 bases. The germline V gene has CDR1 MGHDK and CDR2 SYGVNS. J lost 2 bases, V lost 10 bases, and 8 bases had no gene match. The CDR3 runs 13 residues. The CDR3 region has the DNA TGTGCCACCGCGGACAGGTTGACCTACGAGCAGTACTTC. This translates into CATADRLTYEQYF.

The chain links TRBV25-1 to TRBJ2-1, with TRBD2 identical over 7 bases. Germline lookup yields CDR1 MGHDK and CDR2 SYGVNS. The CDR3 is 14 amino acids. The V gene end was trimmed by 3 bases and the J gene end by 6 bases; junction bases not matched to a gene: 5. Here the CDR3 reads CASSDPTGGNEQFF. The CDR3 DNA sequence: TGTGCCAGCAGTGATCCGACGGGGGGCAATGAGCAGTTCTTC.

This chain links TRBV7-9 with TRBJ1-2; D remains unclear. This CDR3 is 14 amino acids long. With 2 bases removed from V and 4 bases from J, the gap between germline ends came to 11 bases. The germline gives CDR1 SEHNR, CDR2 FQNEAQ (reference sequence). The CDR3 region is CASSLLTLPYGYTF. CDR3 bases: TGTGCCAGCAGCTTACTGACATTACCCTATGGCTACACCTTC.

J is TRBJ2-7 and V is TRBV5-1; D is perhaps TRBD2 (6 bases). The germline V gene encodes CDR1 SGHRS and CDR2 YFSETQ. The V and J ends lost 0 bases and 2 bases respectively, with 12 bases between them. The CDR3 covers 15 residues. CDR3 nucleotides: TGCGCCAGCAGCTTGGCGGGACTCTTCACCTACGAGCAGTACTTC. Protein: CASSLAGLFTYEQYF.